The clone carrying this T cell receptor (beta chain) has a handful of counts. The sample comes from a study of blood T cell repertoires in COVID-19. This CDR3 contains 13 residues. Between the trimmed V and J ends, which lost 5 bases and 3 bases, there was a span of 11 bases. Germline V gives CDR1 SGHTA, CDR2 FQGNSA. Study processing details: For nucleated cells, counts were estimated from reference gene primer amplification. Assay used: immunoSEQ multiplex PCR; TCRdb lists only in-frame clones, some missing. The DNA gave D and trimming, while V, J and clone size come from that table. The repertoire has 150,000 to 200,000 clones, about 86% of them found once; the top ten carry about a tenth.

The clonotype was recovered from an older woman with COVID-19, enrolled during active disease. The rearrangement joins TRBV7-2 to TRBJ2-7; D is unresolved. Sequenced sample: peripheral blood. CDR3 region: CASSPRRIYEQYF. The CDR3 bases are TGTGCCAGCAGCCCTAGACGGATCTACGAGCAGTACTTC.